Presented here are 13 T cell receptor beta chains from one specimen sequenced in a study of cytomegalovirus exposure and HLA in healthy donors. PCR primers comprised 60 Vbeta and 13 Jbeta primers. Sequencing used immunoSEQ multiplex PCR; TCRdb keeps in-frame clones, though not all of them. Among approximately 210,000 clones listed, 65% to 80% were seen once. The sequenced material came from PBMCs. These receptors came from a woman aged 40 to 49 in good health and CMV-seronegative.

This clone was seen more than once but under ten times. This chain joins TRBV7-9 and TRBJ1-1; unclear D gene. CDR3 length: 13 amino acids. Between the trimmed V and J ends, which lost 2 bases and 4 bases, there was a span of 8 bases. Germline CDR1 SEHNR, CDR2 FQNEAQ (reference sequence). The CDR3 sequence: CASSLIGGTEAFF. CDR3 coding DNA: TGTGCCAGCAGCTTAATAGGCGGCACTGAAGCTTTCTTT.

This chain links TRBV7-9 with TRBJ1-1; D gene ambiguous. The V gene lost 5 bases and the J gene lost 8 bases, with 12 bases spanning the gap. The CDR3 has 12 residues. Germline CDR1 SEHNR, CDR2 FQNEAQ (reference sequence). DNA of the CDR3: TGTGCCAGCAGCCCAGGTGGGAGGGAAGCTTTCTTT. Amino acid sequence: CASSPGGREAFF.

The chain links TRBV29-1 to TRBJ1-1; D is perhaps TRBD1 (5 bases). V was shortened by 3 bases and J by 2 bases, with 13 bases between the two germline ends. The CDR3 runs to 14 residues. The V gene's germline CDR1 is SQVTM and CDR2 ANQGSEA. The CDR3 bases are TGCAGCGTTGACCCCCGGGGGGAAAACACTGAAGCTTTCTTT. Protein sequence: CSVDPRGENTEAFF.

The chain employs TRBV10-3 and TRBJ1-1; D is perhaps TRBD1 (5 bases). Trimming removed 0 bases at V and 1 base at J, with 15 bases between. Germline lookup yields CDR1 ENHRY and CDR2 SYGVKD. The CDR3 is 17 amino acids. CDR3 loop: CAISESKGVMENTEAFF. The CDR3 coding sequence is TGTGCCATCAGTGAGTCGAAAGGGGTAATGGAGAACACTGAAGCTTTCTTT.

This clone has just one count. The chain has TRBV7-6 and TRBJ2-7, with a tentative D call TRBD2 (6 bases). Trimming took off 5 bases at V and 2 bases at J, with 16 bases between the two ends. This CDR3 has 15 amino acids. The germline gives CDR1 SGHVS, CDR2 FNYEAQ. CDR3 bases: TGTGCCAGCAGCCCAGAGGGAGGTGCCACCTACGAGCAGTACTTC. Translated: CASSPEGGATYEQYF.

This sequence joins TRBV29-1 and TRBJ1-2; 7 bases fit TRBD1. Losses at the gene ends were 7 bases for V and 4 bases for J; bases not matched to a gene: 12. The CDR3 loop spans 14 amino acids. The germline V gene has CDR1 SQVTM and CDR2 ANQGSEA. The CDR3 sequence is CSARGAGGGYGYTF. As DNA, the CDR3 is TGCAGCGCCCGTGGGGCAGGGGGAGGCTATGGCTACACCTTC.

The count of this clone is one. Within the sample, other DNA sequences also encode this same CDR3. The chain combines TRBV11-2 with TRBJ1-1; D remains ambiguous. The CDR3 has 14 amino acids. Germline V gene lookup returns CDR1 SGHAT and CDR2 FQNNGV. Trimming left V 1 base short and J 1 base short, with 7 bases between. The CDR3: CASSLGAGNTEAFF. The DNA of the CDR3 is TGTGCCAGCAGCTTAGGAGCAGGGAACACTGAAGCTTTCTTT.

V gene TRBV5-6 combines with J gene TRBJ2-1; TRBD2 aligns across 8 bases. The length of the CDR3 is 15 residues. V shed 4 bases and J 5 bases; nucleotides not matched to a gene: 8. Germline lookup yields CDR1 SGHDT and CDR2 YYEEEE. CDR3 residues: CASSQGLGQHNEQFF. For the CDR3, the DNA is TGTGCCAGCAGCCAGGGACTAGGTCAACACAATGAGCAGTTCTTC.

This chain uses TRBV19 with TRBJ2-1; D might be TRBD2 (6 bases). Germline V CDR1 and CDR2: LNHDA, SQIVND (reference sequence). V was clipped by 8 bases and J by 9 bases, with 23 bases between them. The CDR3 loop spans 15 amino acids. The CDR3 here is CASAPRRDPWAEQFF. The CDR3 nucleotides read TGTGCCAGTGCCCCTCGGCGGGACCCGTGGGCTGAGCAGTTCTTC.

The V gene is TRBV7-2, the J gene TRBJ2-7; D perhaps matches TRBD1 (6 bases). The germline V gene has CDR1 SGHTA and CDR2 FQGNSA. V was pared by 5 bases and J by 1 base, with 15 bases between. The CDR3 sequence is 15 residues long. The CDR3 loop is CASSLYRDTSYEQYF. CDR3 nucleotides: TGTGCCAGCAGCCTATACCGGGACACTTCCTACGAGCAGTACTTC.

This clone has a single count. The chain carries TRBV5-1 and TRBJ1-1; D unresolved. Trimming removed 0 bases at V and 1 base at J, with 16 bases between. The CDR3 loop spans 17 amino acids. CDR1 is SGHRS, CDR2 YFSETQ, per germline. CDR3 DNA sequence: TGCGCCAGCAGCTTGGATGGGCCTGGGAGGGCGAACACTGAAGCTTTCTTT. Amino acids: CASSLDGPGRANTEAFF.

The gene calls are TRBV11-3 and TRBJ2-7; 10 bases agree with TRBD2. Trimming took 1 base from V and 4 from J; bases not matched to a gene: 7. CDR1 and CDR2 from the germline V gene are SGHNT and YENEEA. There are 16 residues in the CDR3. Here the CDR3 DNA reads TGTGCCAGCAGCTTAGGAACAGCGGGAGGGCCATACGAGCAGTACGTC. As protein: CASSLGTAGGPYEQYV.

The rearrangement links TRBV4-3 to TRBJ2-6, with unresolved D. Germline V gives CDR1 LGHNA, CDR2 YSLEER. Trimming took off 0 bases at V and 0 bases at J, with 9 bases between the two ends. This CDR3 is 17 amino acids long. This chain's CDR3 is CASSQDGSRSGANVLTF. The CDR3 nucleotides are TGCGCCAGCAGCCAAGATGGTAGCCGCTCTGGGGCCAACGTCCTGACTTTC.